The rows below give T cell receptor beta chains drawn from one sample of a study of blood T cell repertoires in COVID-19. TCRdb keeps only in-frame clones here, not all; method: immunoSEQ multiplex PCR. In the table there are fewer than 140,000 clones, 76% of which are singletons. Sequencing was done on a sample of peripheral blood. These receptors were taken from a man older than 75 with COVID-19, enrolled during active disease. CDR3s include the opening cysteine and the closing phenylalanine or tryptophan. The order of the fields is J gene, clone size, D gene, V gene, CDR3 protein, CDR3 DNA. D genes are given only for firm matches. Not all rows give a size; the values are once, few, many and, for expanded clones, a class.

TRBJ1-5	once	-	TRBV5-1	CASRNREKPFNQPQHF	TGCGCCAGCAGAAACAGGGAAAAACCTTTCAATCAGCCCCAGCATTTT
TRBJ2-2	few	TRBD2	TRBV5-1	CASSLRLAGGGELFF	TGCGCCAGCAGCTTGCGGCTAGCGGGAGGCGGGGAGCTGTTTTTT
TRBJ1-5	-	-	TRBV19	CASSASTSQPQHF	TGTGCCAGTAGTGCCTCGACAAGTCAGCCCCAGCATTTT
TRBJ2-7	-	TRBD1	TRBV6-4	CASSVGTGDEQYF	TGTGCCAGCAGTGTAGGGACAGGGGACGAGCAGTACTTC
TRBJ2-5	-	TRBD1	TRBV4-3	CASSQGTGWKETQYF	TGCGCCAGCAGCCAAGGGACAGGGTGGAAAGAGACCCAGTACTTC
TRBJ2-7	-	TRBD1	TRBV3-1/TRBV3-2	CASSQDLARGLYEQYF	TGTGCCAGCAGCCAAGACCTCGCCAGGGGGCTCTACGAGCAGTACTTC
TRBJ2-1	-	-	TRBV19	CASSITGWPSNEQFF	TGTGCCAGTAGTATTACAGGGTGGCCGTCCAATGAGCAGTTCTTC
TRBJ2-7	-	TRBD1	TRBV28	CASSSQTGFFNEQYF	TGTGCCAGCAGTTCGCAGACAGGGTTCTTCAACGAGCAGTACTTC
TRBJ1-5	-	-	TRBV5-1	CASSIDGYSNQPQHF	TGCGCCAGCAGCATTGACGGGTATAGCAATCAGCCCCAGCATTTT
TRBJ1-6	-	-	TRBV7-2	CASSPWGGTSSYNSPLHF	TGTGCCAGCAGCCCATGGGGGGGAACGAGCTCCTATAATTCACCCCTCCACTTT
TRBJ1-1	-	TRBD1	TRBV9	CASSVVGTGNTEAFF	TGTGCCAGCAGCGTAGTTGGGACAGGCAACACTGAAGCTTTCTTT
TRBJ2-1	few	TRBD2	TRBV5-1	CASSLPLAGGLDEQFF	TGCGCCAGCAGCTTACCACTAGCGGGAGGCCTGGATGAGCAGTTCTTC
TRBJ1-1	few	-	TRBV6-5	CASSFEMRTEAFF	TGTGCCAGCAGTTTCGAGATGCGCACTGAAGCTTTCTTT
TRBJ2-5	-	TRBD2	TRBV9	CASSVDMGIAGGPIGALTQYF	TGTGCCAGCAGCGTAGATATGGGTATAGCGGGAGGGCCGATTGGGGCCTTAACCCAGTACTTC
TRBJ2-7	-	-	TRBV2	CARGDEPGSSYEQYF	TGTGCCAGAGGGGATGAGCCCGGGAGCTCCTACGAGCAGTACTTC
TRBJ1-6	-	TRBD1	TRBV28	CASSADRGLTLHF	TGTGCCAGCAGTGCAGACAGGGGCCTCACCCTCCACTTT
TRBJ2-4	-	-	TRBV4-3	CASSQDWGLKNIQYF	TGCGCCAGCAGCCAAGATTGGGGGCTTAAAAACATTCAGTACTTC
TRBJ2-1	few	-	TRBV6-5	CASIQAGPYNEQFF	TGTGCCAGCATCCAAGCGGGCCCTTACAATGAGCAGTTCTTC
TRBJ2-7	-	-	TRBV2	CASSGTGIVHEQYF	TGTGCCAGCAGTGGGACCGGGATTGTTCACGAGCAGTACTTC
TRBJ1-2	-	TRBD1	TRBV7-2	CASSLGRGDYGYTF	TGTGCCAGCAGCTTGGGCAGGGGGGACTATGGCTACACCTTC
TRBJ2-1	-	-	TRBV7-2	CASSLKREQFF	TGTGCCAGCAGCTTAAAGCGTGAGCAGTTCTTC
TRBJ2-1	-	TRBD2	TRBV12-3/TRBV12-4	CASRLAGLHEQFF	TGTGCCAGCAGACTAGCGGGACTACATGAGCAGTTCTTC
TRBJ2-3	-	TRBD2	TRBV3-1/TRBV3-2	CASSQGWAGGGLLGTDTQYF	TGTGCCAGCAGCCAAGGATGGGCCGGGGGGGGACTGTTGGGCACAGATACGCAGTATTTT
TRBJ1-6	-	TRBD1	TRBV27	CASSLSARGAPLHF	TGTGCCAGCAGTTTATCCGCCAGGGGGGCACCCCTCCACTTT
TRBJ1-5	-	TRBD1	TRBV19	CASSMDRGYGQPQHF	TGTGCCAGTAGTATGGACAGGGGATACGGGCAGCCCCAGCATTTT
TRBJ2-3	-	-	TRBV10-2	CASSAQRFTDTQYF	TGCGCCAGCAGTGCGCAGCGGTTCACAGATACGCAGTATTTT
TRBJ1-5	-	TRBD1	TRBV18	CASSRQGDQPQHF	TGTGCCAGCTCACGACAGGGAGATCAGCCCCAGCATTTT
TRBJ1-2	-	-	TRBV9	CASTLVGYGYTF	TGTGCCAGCACCCTAGTGGGCTATGGCTACACCTTC
TRBJ2-3	-	TRBD2	TRBV6-4	CASSASGLAGDTQYF	TGTGCCAGCAGTGCCTCGGGACTAGCGGGAGATACGCAGTATTTT
TRBJ1-5	-	-	TRBV7-8	CASSLGPGVAQPQHF	TGTGCCAGCAGCTTAGGCCCAGGGGTAGCGCAGCCCCAGCATTTT
TRBJ2-5	few	-	TRBV24-1	CATSDGLETQYF	TGTGCCACCAGTGATGGCCTAGAGACCCAGTACTTC
TRBJ1-1	-	-	TRBV6-5	CASISGTWGTEAFF	TGTGCCAGCATTAGCGGCACCTGGGGCACTGAAGCTTTCTTT
TRBJ1-1	-	-	TRBV18	CASSPDRVRNTEAFF	TGTGCCAGCTCACCTGACCGGGTCAGGAACACTGAAGCTTTCTTT
TRBJ2-1	-	-	TRBV29-1	CSVAVSGNEQFF	TGCAGCGTTGCGGTTAGCGGCAATGAGCAGTTCTTC
TRBJ2-7	-	TRBD1	TRBV28	CASSQSLRQGPIFYEQYF	TGTGCCAGCAGTCAATCCCTAAGACAGGGACCAATTTTCTACGAGCAGTACTTC
TRBJ2-7	-	-	TRBV27	CAFLREFTYEQYF	TGTGCCTTTCTTCGGGAGTTCACCTACGAGCAGTACTTC
TRBJ2-5	-	-	TRBV18	CASSLSRGHQETQYF	TGTGCCAGCTCACTGTCAAGAGGGCACCAAGAGACCCAGTACTTC
TRBJ2-1	-	TRBD2	TRBV5-4	CASRPGLAGDNEQFF	TGTGCCAGCAGGCCGGGACTAGCGGGAGATAATGAGCAGTTCTTC
TRBJ1-4	-	-	TRBV28	CASSFGAGEREKLFF	TGTGCCAGCAGTTTCGGGGCGGGGGAACGTGAAAAACTGTTTTTT
TRBJ2-3	-	-	TRBV4-3	CASSQYRVRSDTQYF	TGCGCCAGCAGCCAATACAGGGTTCGTTCAGATACGCAGTATTTT
TRBJ2-7	-	TRBD2	TRBV5-1	CASSSLAGVVNEQYF	TGCGCCAGCAGCTCCTTAGCGGGGGTTGTGAACGAGCAGTACTTC
TRBJ1-4	-	-	TRBV5-1	CASSREGSEKLFF	TGCGCCAGCAGCCGGGAGGGCAGTGAAAAACTGTTTTTT
TRBJ2-1	-	TRBD2	TRBV3-1/TRBV3-2	CASSPDRTRLAYAPTNEQFF	TGTGCCAGCAGCCCCGATCGGACGAGACTAGCGTATGCCCCTACGAATGAGCAGTTCTTC
TRBJ2-5	once	TRBD2	TRBV3-1/TRBV3-2	CASSQVAASGRQETQYF	TGTGCCAGCAGCCAAGTGGCGGCTAGCGGGAGGCAAGAGACCCAGTACTTC
TRBJ2-3	-	-	TRBV7-3	CASSLEGDDTQYF	TGTGCCAGCAGCTTAGAGGGAGACGATACGCAGTATTTT
TRBJ1-1	once	-	TRBV27	CASRNGQLNTEAFF	TGTGCCAGCAGGAATGGACAGTTGAACACTGAAGCTTTCTTT
TRBJ1-6	-	TRBD1	TRBV10-1	CASINAETGTGSNSPLHF	TGCGCCAGCATCAATGCAGAGACCGGGACAGGGTCTAATTCACCCCTCCACTTT
TRBJ1-1	-	-	TRBV19	CASSISGNTEAFF	TGTGCCAGTAGTATATCCGGGAACACTGAAGCTTTCTTT
TRBJ1-6	-	-	TRBV28	CASSPNRDSPLHF	TGTGCCAGCAGCCCCAACAGGGACTCACCCCTCCACTTT
TRBJ2-7	-	TRBD2	TRBV6-2/TRBV6-3	CASSRLAGLTSYEQYF	TGTGCCAGCAGCCGACTAGCGGGTCTTACATCCTACGAGCAGTACTTC
TRBJ2-1	-	TRBD2	TRBV27	CASSSLSTSGAYNEQFF	TGTGCCAGCAGTTCGCTATCGACTAGCGGGGCCTACAATGAGCAGTTCTTC
TRBJ2-3	-	TRBD1	TRBV28	CASGPLRTGIAGTDTQYF	TGTGCCAGCGGCCCCCTCCGGACAGGGATCGCCGGCACAGATACGCAGTATTTT